These 22 T cell receptor beta chains originate from one sample sequenced in a study of cytomegalovirus exposure and HLA in healthy donors (dated by TCRdb to 2017 to 2019). The method behind the library was the immunoSEQ multiplex PCR assay. For the multiplex PCR, a mixture combining 60 forward primers for TCR Vbeta segments and 13 reverse primers for TCR Jbeta segments was used. The table was pulled from immuneACCESS by TCRdb, which kept in-frame rearrangements only. Such tables lose some clones; where checked, under half of the loss comes from unresolved V genes, and the rest has no known cause. The sample profile shows fewer than 200,000 clones; 65% to 85% of them were found once. About 0.76% of the sample lies in the top ten. Sample: PBMCs. Receptors originate from a woman aged 18 to 35 in good health and CMV-seronegative.

V usage is TRBV6-4 and J usage is TRBJ2-1; perhaps TRBD1 as D (6 bases). The V gene's germline CDR1 is MRHNA and CDR2 SNTAGT. This CDR3 has 15 residues. V was trimmed by 1 base and J by 1 base, leaving 8 bases between them. The CDR3 spells CASSDLGGSYNEQFF. The CDR3 region has the DNA TGTGCCAGCAGTGACTTAGGGGGTTCCTACAATGAGCAGTTCTTC.

J is TRBJ2-5 and V is TRBV2, with TRBD2 as a possible D gene (7 bases). The CDR3 has 14 residues. Germline V gene lookup returns CDR1 SNHLY and CDR2 FYNNEI. Trimming removed 7 bases at V and 4 bases at J, with 16 bases between. CDR3 DNA sequence: TGTGCCAGCAATTTGGGGGGGCGCCCAGAGACCCAGTACTTC. This encodes CASNLGGRPETQYF.

J is TRBJ1-1 and V is TRBV6-5, with a weak D call TRBD1 (6 bases). Germline assignment: CDR1 MNHEY and CDR2 SVGAGI. This CDR3 is 15 amino acids long. V lost 6 bases to trimming and J lost 3 bases, with 17 bases between them. In nucleotides, the CDR3 is TGTGCCAGCAGGTCCTACAGGGTCGAGGACACTGAAGCTTTCTTT. It specifies CASRSYRVEDTEAFF.

This clone was picked up a small number of times. The V and J genes are TRBV7-9 and TRBJ2-3; weak D call: TRBD2 (6 bases). The V and J ends lost 6 bases and 5 bases respectively, with 24 bases between them. Per the germline V gene, CDR1 is SEHNR and CDR2 is FQNEAQ (reference sequence). The CDR3 sequence is 17 residues long. The CDR3 is CASRPRARLTREDTQYF. The DNA of the CDR3 is TGTGCCAGCAGACCAAGGGCCCGCTTGACTAGAGAAGATACGCAGTATTTT.

This clone has only a few counts. The rearrangement links TRBV5-1 to TRBJ1-6; possibly TRBD1 for D (6 bases). This CDR3 spans 16 amino acids. The ends were cut back, 4 bases at V and 7 bases at J, with 18 bases in the middle. Germline V gene sequence: CDR1 SGHRS, CDR2 YFSETQ. In DNA, the CDR3 is TGCGCCAGCAGCCTCCGGGGAACAGGGCTAAATTCACCCCTCCACTTT. This encodes CASSLRGTGLNSPLHF.

This clone has only a few counts. The chain couples TRBV19 to TRBJ2-7, with D possibly matching TRBD2 (6 bases). This CDR3 is built from 16 residues. The V end lost 3 bases, the J end lost 1 base, and 16 bases lay between the germline ends. From germline, CDR1 is LNHDA and CDR2 SQIVND (reference sequence). The DNA for the CDR3 is TGTGCCAGTAGTATGGTCACGGGAGTGACGTCCTACGAGCAGTACTTC. Its protein is CASSMVTGVTSYEQYF.

Remarks on this clone: One junction end does not reproduce the germline sequence, and a read error may be involved. This chain uses TRBV4-2 with TRBJ2-7; 10 positions agree with TRBD2. CDR3 length: 16 residues. Germline-derived CDR1 and CDR2 are LGHNA and YNFKEQ. This chain's CDR3 is CASSQNTGGLAGEGVF. The CDR3 bases are TGTGCCAGCAGCCAAAACACTGGGGGCCTAGCGGGAGAGGGGGTTTTC.

The chain joins TRBV28 to TRBJ1-5; no definite D call. V was clipped by 3 bases and J by 0 bases, with 6 bases between them. CDR3 size: 14 residues. Germline V gives CDR1 MDHEN, CDR2 SYDVKM. The CDR3 reads CASSFRRSNQPQHF. The CDR3, as DNA: TGTGCCAGCAGTTTCAGGCGTAGCAATCAGCCCCAGCATTTT.

The chain uses TRBV28 and TRBJ2-7; possible D gene TRBD1, 6 bases. V was clipped by 6 bases and J by 7 bases, with 16 bases between them. Per germline, CDR1 MDHEN and CDR2 SYDVKM. CDR3 length: 13 residues. CDR3: CASSWGRWGEQYF. The CDR3 coding sequence is TGTGCCAGCAGCTGGGGGCGCTGGGGGGAGCAGTACTTC.

V is TRBV18 and J is TRBJ2-1, with a weak D call TRBD2 (6 bases). Looked up from germline, CDR1 is KGHSH and CDR2 is LQKENI. The CDR3 is 12 residues long. The germline V and J ends were trimmed by 3 bases and 9 bases, with 9 bases remaining between them. CDR3 sequence: CASSPRRGEQFF. DNA for the CDR3: TGTGCCAGCTCACCTAGGAGGGGTGAGCAGTTCTTC.

The chain recombines TRBV30 with TRBJ1-6; weak D call: TRBD1 (5 bases). CDR1 is GTSNPN and CDR2 is SVGIG in the germline V gene (reference sequence). V was clipped by 3 bases and J by 2 bases, with 14 bases between them. The CDR3 runs to 16 residues. The CDR3 region has the DNA TGTGCCTGGAGAGACACAGGAGGGGCCTATAATTCACCCCTCCACTTT. Translated: CAWRDTGGAYNSPLHF.

This chain uses TRBV6-5 with TRBJ1-1; D is perhaps TRBD1 (6 bases). Germline V gene lookup returns CDR1 MNHEY and CDR2 SVGAGI. Trimming shortened V by 8 bases and J by 0 bases, and 7 bases separated the two germline ends. The CDR3 covers 12 residues. This chain's CDR3 is CASGQLNTEAFF. In DNA, the CDR3 is TGTGCCAGCGGACAGCTGAACACTGAAGCTTTCTTT.

The chain employs TRBV15 and TRBJ2-6, with D maybe TRBD1 (6 bases). The CDR3 has 17 amino acids. V dropped 1 base and J dropped 2 bases, with 12 bases sitting between them. Germline assignment: CDR1 LNHNV and CDR2 YYDKDF (reference sequence). This chain's CDR3 is CATSRGTEFAGANVLTF. The CDR3 DNA reads as TGTGCCACCAGCAGAGGGACAGAATTTGCTGGGGCCAACGTCCTGACTTTC. Filled out from reference TRBV15 and TRBJ2-6, the complete variable domain reads DAMVIQNPRYQVTQFGKPVTLSCSQTLNHNVMYWYQQKSSQAPKLLFHYYDKDFNNEADTPDNFQSRRPNTSFCFLDIRSPGLGDTAMYLCATSRGTEFAGANVLTFGAGSRLTVL.

The chain carries TRBV30 and TRBJ2-1, with 11 bases identical to TRBD2. The germline gives CDR1 GTSNPN, CDR2 SVGIG (reference sequence). The junction had 11 bases not matched to a gene; V was cut back by 2 bases and J by 8 bases. The length of the CDR3 is 16 residues. The CDR3 sequence is CAWSPTGTSGYDEQFF. In nucleotides, the CDR3 is TGTGCCTGGAGTCCCACCGGGACTAGCGGTTACGATGAGCAGTTCTTC.

This clone was counted once. This chain connects TRBV28 to TRBJ2-7; weak D call: TRBD2 (5 bases). The CDR3 extends over 12 amino acids. V lost 5 bases and J lost 4, with 9 bases in between. CDR1 is MDHEN and CDR2 is SYDVKM in the germline V gene. CDR3 in DNA: TGTGCCAGCAGTCTCCGAGGGTACGAGCAGTACTTC. Its protein product is CASSLRGYEQYF.

Details on this clone: The junction departs from the called germline gene at one end, perhaps through a read error. V gene TRBV5-1 combines with J gene TRBJ1-6; perhaps TRBD1 as D (6 bases). This CDR3 has 14 amino acids. The germline CDR1 and CDR2 sequences are SGHRS and YFSETQ. CDR3 loop: CASSTGGTNSPPHF. CDR3 nucleotide sequence: TGCGCCAGCAGCACCGGGGGGACAAATTCACCCCCCCACTTT.

The chain's CDR3 is CASSYGGNYEQYF. Here the CDR3 DNA reads TGTGCCAGCAGTTACGGCGGAAACTACGAGCAGTACTTC. The rearrangement links TRBV6-5 to TRBJ2-7; D gene uncertain. Germline V gene data show CDR1 as MNHEY and CDR2 as SVGAGI. V gave up 2 bases and J gave up 3 bases, with 8 bases separating them. This CDR3 comprises 13 residues.

The CDR3 nucleotides are TGTGCCAGCTACCTAGGGGGTTCTGGAAACACCATATATTTT. It yields the protein CASYLGGSGNTIYF. This chain links TRBV6-5 with TRBJ1-3, with a tentative D call TRBD1 (6 bases). Trimming took 8 bases from V and 1 from J, leaving 12 bases between them. The CDR3 consists of 14 residues. Per the germline V gene, CDR1 is MNHEY and CDR2 is SVGAGI.

The chain is built from TRBV19 and TRBJ2-1; the D is unclear. The CDR3 has 14 residues. V dropped 5 bases and J dropped 8 bases, with 16 bases sitting between them. Germline CDR1 and CDR2: LNHDA and SQIVND (reference sequence). The CDR3 DNA is TGTGCCAGTAGTTCCCCCCCGGAGACCCATGAGCAGTTCTTC. Protein sequence: CASSSPPETHEQFF. Looking up the rest from reference TRBV19 and TRBJ2-1 gives the full variable domain: DGGITQSPKYLFRKEGQNVTLSCEQNLNHDAMYWYRQDPGQGLRLIYYSQIVNDFQKGDIAEGYSVSREKKESFPLTVTSAQKNPTAFYLCASSSPPETHEQFFGPGTRLTVL.

A single count supports this clone. V and J are TRBV5-5 and TRBJ2-5, with D perhaps TRBD2 (6 bases). V lost 5 bases and J lost 10, with 18 bases in between. Germline V CDR1 and CDR2: SGHKS, YYEKEE (reference sequence). This CDR3 is built from 13 residues. Here the CDR3 reads CASSPLKEEGQYF. The DNA of the CDR3 is TGTGCCAGCAGTCCTTTGAAGGAGGAGGGCCAGTACTTC.

CDR3 sequence reads: CASSSAGGRNEQFF. The CDR3 DNA reads TGTGCCAGCAGCTCAGCGGGGGGCCGCAATGAGCAGTTCTTC. This chain connects TRBV7-3 to TRBJ2-1; 9 nucleotides line up with TRBD2. The CDR3 is 14 residues long. CDR1 is SGHTA, CDR2 FQGTGA, per germline. V was pared by 4 bases and J by 6 bases, with 4 bases of the junction left unmatched.

The chain carries TRBV11-3 and TRBJ1-2, with D possibly being TRBD1 (5 bases). The CDR3 spans 17 residues. V lost 1 base to trimming and J lost 4 bases, with 19 bases between them. The germline CDR1 and CDR2 sequences are SGHNT and YENEEA. The CDR3 region is CASSLAGDRLLAYGYTF. The CDR3 DNA reads TGTGCCAGCAGCTTAGCGGGGGACCGTCTCTTGGCCTATGGCTACACCTTC.